This section outlines one T cell receptor (beta chain) sequence together with its context. CDR3 length equals 16 residues. V lost 1 base to trimming and J lost 1 base, with 15 bases between them. Germline loops: CDR1 SGHRS, CDR2 YFSETQ. This table comes from immunoSEQ multiplex PCR, and its TCRdb copy is limited to in-frame clones, with some not included. The sample includes about 160,000 clones, about 90% of them seen just once. The source of the sample is a study of blood T cell repertoires in COVID-19. For the study at large: The United States, Italy and Spain were the sources of the acute and convalescent COVID-19 samples.

The sample taken for sequencing was PBMCs or T cells enriched from blood (not recorded which). The receptor was isolated from a woman aged 50 to 65 who had recovered from COVID-19. The chain links TRBV5-1 to TRBJ2-7; perhaps TRBD1 as D (5 bases). CDR3 residues: CASSLQGAAGSYEQYF. CDR3 coding DNA: TGCGCCAGCAGCTTGCAAGGGGCCGCAGGATCCTACGAGCAGTACTTC.